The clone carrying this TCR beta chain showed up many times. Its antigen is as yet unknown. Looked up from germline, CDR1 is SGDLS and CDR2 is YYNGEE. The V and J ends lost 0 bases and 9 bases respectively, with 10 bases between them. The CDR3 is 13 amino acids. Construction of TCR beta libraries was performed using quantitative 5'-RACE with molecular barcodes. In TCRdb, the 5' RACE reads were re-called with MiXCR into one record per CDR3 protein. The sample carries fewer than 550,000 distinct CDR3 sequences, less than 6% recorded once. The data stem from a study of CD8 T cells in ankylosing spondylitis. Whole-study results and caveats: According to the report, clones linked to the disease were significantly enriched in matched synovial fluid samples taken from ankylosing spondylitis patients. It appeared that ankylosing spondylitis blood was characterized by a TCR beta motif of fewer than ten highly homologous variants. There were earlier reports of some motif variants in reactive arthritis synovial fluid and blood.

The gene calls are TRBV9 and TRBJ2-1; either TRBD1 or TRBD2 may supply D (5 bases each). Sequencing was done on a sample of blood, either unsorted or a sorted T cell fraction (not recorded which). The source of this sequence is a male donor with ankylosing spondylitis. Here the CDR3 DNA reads TGTGCCAGCAGCGTAGGACGGGACGGTGAGCAGTTCTTC. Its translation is CASSVGRDGEQFF.